The 17 T cell receptor beta chains reported below all come from one sample, sequenced in a study of response to subunit inactivated influenza vaccine. TCRdb itself ran the RT-PCR reads through MiXCR, one entry per CDR3 protein. The sample carries around 160,000 distinct CDR3 sequences, about a tenth recorded once. Sequences were derived from non-naive T cells sorted from PBMCs, sampled roughly 45 days after vaccination. All receptors derive from a man aged 50 or older who received an inactivated influenza vaccine.

The V call is TRBV12-3 or TRBV12-4, the J call TRBJ2-1; D is unclear. V was cut by 1 base and J by 9 bases, with 16 bases left in between. The CDR3 covers 15 residues. For the CDR3, the DNA is TGTGCCAGCAGTTTAGATGGGATCTCCATGGGTGAGCAGTTCTTC. Its translation: CASSLDGISMGEQFF.

This clonotype has at least ten counts. The rearrangement uses TRBV20-1 and TRBJ2-3; a weak D match, TRBD2 (7 bases). The germline CDR1 and CDR2 sequences are DFQATT and SNEGSKA (reference sequence). Trimming pared 5 bases from V and 4 bases from J, leaving 19 bases between. The CDR3 spans 15 residues. CDR3 loop: CSAEDSGKGADTQYF. The CDR3 nucleotides read TGCAGTGCTGAGGACAGCGGGAAGGGCGCAGATACGCAGTATTTT.

As DNA, the CDR3 is TGTGCCACCAGTGAGTTCCAGGGGGCGGGCCTGAATGAGCAGTTCTTC. Translating gives CATSEFQGAGLNEQFF. The genes are TRBV24-1 and TRBJ2-1; 8 nucleotides align to TRBD1. Germline V gives CDR1 KGHDR, CDR2 SFDVKD. This CDR3 has 16 residues. Germline trimming cut 4 bases from V and 7 bases from J; bases unmatched to any gene: 11.

In its sample, this clonotype was seen many times. The V gene is TRBV5-1, the J gene TRBJ1-5; 7 bases fit TRBD1. The germline V gene encodes CDR1 SGHRS and CDR2 YFSETQ. The CDR3 sequence is 15 residues long. V dropped 0 bases and J dropped 8; count of bases not matched to a gene: 8. The CDR3 nucleotides read TGCGCCAGCAGCTTGGATGGGACAGCTTCAGAGCCCCAGCATTTT. It yields the protein CASSLDGTASEPQHF.

This clonotype was picked up many times. V usage is TRBV7-8 and J usage is TRBJ2-1; tentative D call: TRBD1 (5 bases). The CDR3 consists of 15 residues. Trimming removed 1 base at V and 9 bases at J, with 16 bases between. Germline lookup yields CDR1 SGHVS and CDR2 FQNEAQ. The CDR3 DNA reads as TGTGCCAGCAGCTTAGATGCAGGTCAGGGCTTTGAGCAGTTCTTC. Amino acids: CASSLDAGQGFEQFF.

This clonotype has a handful of counts. CDR3 sequence (DNA): TGTGCCAGCAGCTTGTATGGACCTTTGAATATAACAGATACGCAGTATTTT. It yields the protein CASSLYGPLNITDTQYF. The rearrangement links TRBV7-2 to TRBJ2-3; D gene uncertain. V gave up 3 bases and J gave up 3 bases, with 19 bases separating them. The germline gives CDR1 SGHTA, CDR2 FQGNSA. This CDR3 is 17 amino acids long.

About this clonotype itself: One base away lies a much larger clone, so this may be a sequencing read error. The CDR3 DNA sequence: TGTGCCAGCAGTTCCCAGGACAGGGCTTCCTACGAGCAGTACTTC. Its protein is CASSSQDRASYEQYF. This rearrangement joins TRBV12-3 or TRBV12-4 to TRBJ2-7; the match to TRBD1 covers 8 bases. The CDR3 totals 15 residues. The J segment lost 1 base and the V segment lost 4 bases, leaving 6 bases of the junction unmatched.

The gene calls are TRBV7-9 and TRBJ2-3; TRBD2 agrees at 12 bases. Trimming removed 4 bases from V and 4 bases from J; junction bases left unmatched: 6. This CDR3 spans 16 amino acids. The germline CDR1 and CDR2 sequences are SEHNR and FQNEAQ (reference sequence). CDR3 DNA sequence: TGTGCCAGCAGCTCTCTAGCGGGAGGGCCTTCAGATACGCAGTATTTT. As protein: CASSSLAGGPSDTQYF.

This clonotype was seen a handful of times. The chain recombines TRBV7-8 with TRBJ2-7; no clear D gene. With 5 bases removed from V and 4 bases from J, the gap between germline ends came to 12 bases. This CDR3 comprises 13 residues. Germline lookup yields CDR1 SGHVS and CDR2 FQNEAQ. The CDR3 bases are TGTGCCAGCAGCCAACTTCGGACGTACGAGCAGTACTTC. Its translation: CASSQLRTYEQYF.

The chain is built from TRBV28 and TRBJ1-2, with D maybe TRBD1 (5 bases). CDR3 size: 13 residues. V lost 6 bases and J lost 4, with 12 bases in between. Germline-derived CDR1 and CDR2 are MDHEN and SYDVKM. CDR3 sequence: CASRSGALYGYTF. The CDR3 DNA reads as TGTGCCAGCAGATCCGGGGCCCTCTATGGCTACACCTTC.

This clonotype was seen repeatedly, ten times or more. The chain combines TRBV27 with TRBJ1-1; 8 bases line up with TRBD1. Trimming cost V 7 bases and J 0 bases; bases outside gene matches: 4. This CDR3 has 14 amino acids. CDR1 and CDR2 (germline): MNHEY, SMNVEV (reference sequence). The CDR3 DNA reads as TGTGCCAGCACCGGGACAGGAGTGAACACTGAAGCTTTCTTT. It is translated as CASTGTGVNTEAFF.

The table lists this clonotype with a few counts. This sequence joins TRBV24-1 and TRBJ2-5, with 7 bases matching TRBD1. The CDR3 runs to 16 residues. In germline, CDR1 is KGHDR, CDR2 SFDVKD. V lost 4 bases and J lost 2; bases outside the gene matches: 9. The DNA of the CDR3 is TGTGCCACCAGTGAAACCGGGACAGCGAATCAAGAGACCCAGTACTTC. This codes for CATSETGTANQETQYF.

This clonotype was recorded many times. The rearrangement joins TRBV23-1 to TRBJ1-6, with D possibly matching TRBD1 (6 bases). TRBV23-1 carries the ORF label, with uncertain function. V was clipped by 0 bases and J by 6 bases, with 12 bases between them. This CDR3 contains 16 residues. CDR3 sequence (DNA): TGCGCCAGCAGTCAATCTAGGACAGCGTCTAATTCACCCCTCCACTTT. This gives the protein CASSQSRTASNSPLHF.

This clonotype was recorded once. The CDR3 carries no conserved terminal phenylalanine or tryptophan, so it likely arises from a read error. This rearrangement joins TRBV7-1 to TRBJ2-2, with D uncertain. TRBV7-1 is an ORF, with its function uncertain. V lost 3 bases, J lost 7 bases, and 12 bases lay in between. The CDR3 runs 14 residues. The CDR3 nucleotides read TGTGCCAGCAGCTCGAGGCTGCTCGTCGGGGAGCTGTTTTGT. Protein: CASSSRLLVGELFC.

This clonotype came up a few times. This rearrangement joins TRBV28 to TRBJ1-5, with unresolved D. This CDR3 region has 12 residues. Germline V lookup: CDR1 MDHEN, CDR2 SYDVKM. V was pared by 3 bases and J by 4 bases, with 4 bases between. The CDR3 is CASSFGNQPQHF. The CDR3 DNA reads TGTGCCAGCAGTTTCGGGAATCAGCCCCAGCATTTT.

The DNA for the CDR3 is TGTGCCAGCAGTTACGGGAGGACAACAGCCGGGGAGCTGTTTTTT. It translates to CASSYGRTTAGELFF. This sequence joins TRBV6-2 or TRBV6-3 and TRBJ2-2, with D possibly matching TRBD2 (6 bases). CDR1 MNHEY and CDR2 SVGEGT come from the germline V gene. Trimming pared 2 bases from V and 6 bases from J, leaving 13 bases between. The CDR3 totals 15 residues.

This clonotype was detected many times. V and J are TRBV27 and TRBJ1-1, with 7 bases that match TRBD1. The germline V gene encodes CDR1 MNHEY and CDR2 SMNVEV (reference sequence). The CDR3 is 14 amino acids. J lost 1 base, V lost 7 bases, and 6 bases had no gene match. CDR3 DNA: TGTGCCAGCAATCGACAGGGACCGAACACTGAAGCTTTCTTT. As protein: CASNRQGPNTEAFF.